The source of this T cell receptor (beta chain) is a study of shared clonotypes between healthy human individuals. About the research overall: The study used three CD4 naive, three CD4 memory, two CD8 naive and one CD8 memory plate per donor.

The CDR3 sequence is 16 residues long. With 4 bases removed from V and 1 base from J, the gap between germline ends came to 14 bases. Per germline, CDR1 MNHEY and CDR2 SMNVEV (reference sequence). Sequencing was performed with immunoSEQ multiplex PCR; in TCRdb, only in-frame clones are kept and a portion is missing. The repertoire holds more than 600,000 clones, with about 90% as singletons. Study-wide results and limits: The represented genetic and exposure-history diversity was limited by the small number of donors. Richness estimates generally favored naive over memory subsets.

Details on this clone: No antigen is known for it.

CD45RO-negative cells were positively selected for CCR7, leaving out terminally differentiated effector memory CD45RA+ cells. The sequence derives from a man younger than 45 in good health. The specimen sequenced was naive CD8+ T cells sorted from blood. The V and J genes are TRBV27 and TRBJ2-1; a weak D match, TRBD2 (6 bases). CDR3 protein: CASSSRDFQSYNEQFF. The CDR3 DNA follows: TGTGCCAGCAGTTCCCGGGACTTCCAATCCTACAATGAGCAGTTCTTC.